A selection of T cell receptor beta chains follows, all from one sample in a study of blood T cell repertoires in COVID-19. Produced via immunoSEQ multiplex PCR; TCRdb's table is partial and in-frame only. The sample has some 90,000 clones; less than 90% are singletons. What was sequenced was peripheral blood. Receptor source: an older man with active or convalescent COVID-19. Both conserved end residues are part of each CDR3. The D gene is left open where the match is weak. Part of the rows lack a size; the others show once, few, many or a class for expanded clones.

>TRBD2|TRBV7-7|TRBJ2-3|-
CASSLGLAGADTQYF
TGTGCTAGCAGCTTAGGTCTAGCGGGAGCAGATACGCAGTATTTT
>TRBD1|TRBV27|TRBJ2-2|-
CASSLGQVTGELFF
TGTGCCAGCAGTTTGGGACAGGTAACCGGGGAGCTGTTTTTT
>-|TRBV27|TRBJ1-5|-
CASSLRNRDHQPQHF
TGTGCCAGCAGTTTAAGGAACAGGGACCATCAGCCCCAGCATTTT
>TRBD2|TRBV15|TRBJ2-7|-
CATSRDQGLAGEQYF
TGTGCCACCAGCAGAGATCAGGGACTAGCGGGCGAGCAGTACTTC
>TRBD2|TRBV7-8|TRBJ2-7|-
CASSTNRGGRFYEQYF
TGTGCCAGCAGCACAAACCGGGGGGGTCGCTTCTACGAGCAGTACTTC
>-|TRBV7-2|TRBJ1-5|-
CASSFSESGAQHF
TGTGCCAGCAGCTTCTCGGAGTCCGGGGCCCAGCATTTT
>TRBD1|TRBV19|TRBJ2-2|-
CASREGTGWAAGELFF
TGTGCCAGTAGAGAAGGGACAGGGTGGGCCGCCGGGGAGCTGTTTTTT
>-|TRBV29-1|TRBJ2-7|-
CSVGGTSPYEQYF
TGCAGCGTTGGCGGGACGAGCCCCTACGAGCAGTACTTC
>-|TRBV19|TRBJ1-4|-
CASSRHIGTNEKLFF
TGTGCCAGTAGTAGACACATCGGAACTAATGAAAAACTGTTTTTT
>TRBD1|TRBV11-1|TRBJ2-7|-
CASSRDREEQYF
TGTGCCAGCAGCCGGGACAGGGAGGAGCAGTACTTC
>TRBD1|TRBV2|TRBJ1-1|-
CASSVGGGNTEAFF
TGTGCCAGCAGTGTTGGAGGGGGCAACACTGAAGCTTTCTTT
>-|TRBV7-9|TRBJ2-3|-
CASSLVGTSTDTQYF
TGTGCCAGCAGCTTAGTCGGTACTAGCACAGATACGCAGTATTTT
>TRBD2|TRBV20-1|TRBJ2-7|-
CSASIHGRAYEQYF
TGCAGTGCTAGTATTCACGGGAGGGCCTACGAGCAGTACTTC
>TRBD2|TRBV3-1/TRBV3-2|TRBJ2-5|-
CASSLGLAGGETQYF
TGTGCCAGCAGCCTGGGACTAGCGGGAGGAGAGACCCAGTACTTC
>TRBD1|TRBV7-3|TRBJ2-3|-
CASSLTGFATDTQYF
TGTGCCAGCAGTTTGACAGGGTTCGCCACAGATACGCAGTATTTT
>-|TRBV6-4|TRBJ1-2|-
CAETGRTDEANYGYTF
TGTGCCGAAACCGGGCGGACAGACGAAGCTAACTATGGCTACACCTTC
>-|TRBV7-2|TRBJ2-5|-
CASSLGGSKRETQYF
TGTGCCAGCAGCTTAGGTGGCTCGAAGAGGGAGACCCAGTACTTC
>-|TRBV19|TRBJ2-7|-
CASSIDRSYEQYF
TGTGCCAGTAGTATAGACAGGTCCTACGAGCAGTACTTC
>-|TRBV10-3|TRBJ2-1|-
CAISEFGSLDEQFF
TGTGCCATCAGTGAGTTCGGGTCCCTCGATGAGCAGTTCTTC
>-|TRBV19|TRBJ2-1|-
CASGRVNNEQFF
TGTGCCAGCGGGAGAGTCAACAATGAGCAGTTCTTC
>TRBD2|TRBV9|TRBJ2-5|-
CASSVASGSRVGAQETQYF
TGTGCCAGCAGCGTAGCCAGCGGGAGTAGAGTAGGGGCCCAAGAGACCCAGTACTTC
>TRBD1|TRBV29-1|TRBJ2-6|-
CSVVAGQETNVLTF
TGCAGCGTTGTAGCCGGACAGGAAACGAACGTCCTGACTTTC
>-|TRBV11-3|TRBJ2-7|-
CASSSAGSYEQYF
TGTGCCAGCAGCTCGGCAGGCTCCTACGAGCAGTACTTC
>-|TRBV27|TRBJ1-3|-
CASSLSARASSGNTIYF
TGTGCCAGCAGTTTATCGGCCAGGGCGAGCTCTGGAAACACCATATATTTT
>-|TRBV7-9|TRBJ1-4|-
CASSLRSGKLLNQLFF
TGTGCCAGCAGCTTACGGTCGGGGAAATTACTGAACCAACTGTTTTTT
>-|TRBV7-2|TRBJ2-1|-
CASSRQQGNEQFF
TGTGCCAGCAGCCGCCAGCAGGGCAATGAGCAGTTCTTC
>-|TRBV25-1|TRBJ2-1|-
CASSVEQGRSDNEQFF
TGTGCCAGCAGTGTAGAACAGGGCCGGAGTGACAATGAGCAGTTCTTC
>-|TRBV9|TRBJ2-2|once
CASSAGFFGELFF
TGTGCCAGCAGCGCAGGGTTTTTCGGGGAGCTGTTTTTT
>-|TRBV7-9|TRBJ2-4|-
CASSSLGQSLAKNIQYF
TGTGCCAGCAGCTCCCTTGGACAGTCCCTAGCCAAAAACATTCAGTACTTC
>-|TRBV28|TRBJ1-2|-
CASSSQGRGYTF
TGTGCCAGCAGTAGTCAGGGGCGTGGCTACACCTTC
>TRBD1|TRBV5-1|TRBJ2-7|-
CASSLGTGSIEQYF
TGCGCCAGCAGCTTGGGGACAGGGAGTATCGAGCAGTACTTC
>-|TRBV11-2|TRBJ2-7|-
CASGQGGEQYF
TGTGCCAGCGGTCAGGGAGGCGAGCAGTACTTC
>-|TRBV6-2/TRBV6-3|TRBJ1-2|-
CASSTDSGQRPNYGYTF
TGTGCCAGCAGTACCGACTCAGGACAGCGCCCTAACTATGGCTACACCTTC
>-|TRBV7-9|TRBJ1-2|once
CASSFAGDGYTF
TGTGCCAGCAGCTTTGCAGGGGATGGCTACACCTTC
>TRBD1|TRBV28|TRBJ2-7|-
CASSLVWDRIYEQYF
TGTGCCAGCAGTTTAGTCTGGGACAGAATCTACGAGCAGTACTTC
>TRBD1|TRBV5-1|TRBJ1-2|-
CASRGRDRENYGYTF
TGCGCCAGCAGGGGAAGGGACAGGGAGAACTATGGCTACACCTTC
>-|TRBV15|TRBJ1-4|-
CATSLPTDQAPLRFF
TGTGCCACCAGTCTACCGACGGATCAAGCGCCTCTCCGATTTTTT
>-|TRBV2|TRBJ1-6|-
CASSERRDSYNSPLHF
TGTGCCAGCAGTGAAAGGAGGGACTCCTATAATTCACCCCTCCACTTT
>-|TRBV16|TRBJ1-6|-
CASRKTGTSDFVYNSPLHF
TGTGCCAGCCGAAAAACCGGGACAAGCGACTTCGTTTATAATTCACCCCTCCACTTT
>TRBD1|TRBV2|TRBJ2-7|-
CASSDSGGYEQYF
TGTGCCAGCAGTGACTCAGGGGGCTACGAGCAGTACTTC
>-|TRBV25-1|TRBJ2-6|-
CASSELSSAGANVLTF
TGTGCCAGCAGTGAATTATCGAGCGCTGGGGCCAACGTCCTGACTTTC